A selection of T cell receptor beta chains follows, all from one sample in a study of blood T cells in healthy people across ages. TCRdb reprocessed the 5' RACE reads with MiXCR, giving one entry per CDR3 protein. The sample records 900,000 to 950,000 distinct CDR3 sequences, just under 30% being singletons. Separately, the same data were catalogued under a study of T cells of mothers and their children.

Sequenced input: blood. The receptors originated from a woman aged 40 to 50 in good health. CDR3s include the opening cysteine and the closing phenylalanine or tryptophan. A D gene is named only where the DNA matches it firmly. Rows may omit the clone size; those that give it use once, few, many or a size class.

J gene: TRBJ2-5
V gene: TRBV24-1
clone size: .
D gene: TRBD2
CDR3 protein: CATGDLEIAGGQETQYF
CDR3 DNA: TGTGCCACCGGTGATTTAGAAATAGCGGGGGGCCAAGAGACCCAGTACTTC

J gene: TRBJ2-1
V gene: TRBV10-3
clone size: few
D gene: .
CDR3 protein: CAISDPLQGNEQFF
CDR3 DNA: TGTGCCATCAGTGACCCCTTACAGGGAAATGAGCAGTTCTTC

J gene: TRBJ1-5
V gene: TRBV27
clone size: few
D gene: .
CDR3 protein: CASRPGHIDQPQHF
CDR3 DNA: TGTGCCAGCCGTCCGGGGCATATCGATCAGCCCCAGCATTTT

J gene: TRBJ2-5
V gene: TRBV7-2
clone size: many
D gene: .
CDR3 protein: CASSRGVETQYF
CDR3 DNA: TGTGCCAGCAGTCGAGGGGTAGAGACCCAGTACTTC

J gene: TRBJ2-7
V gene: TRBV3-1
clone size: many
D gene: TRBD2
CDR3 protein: CASSRSGGYYEQYF
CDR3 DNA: TGTGCCAGCAGCCGTAGCGGGGGATACTACGAGCAGTACTTC

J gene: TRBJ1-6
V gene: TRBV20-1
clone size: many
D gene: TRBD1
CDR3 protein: CSATTGSASPLHF
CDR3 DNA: TGCAGTGCCACGACAGGGAGTGCTTCACCCCTCCACTTT

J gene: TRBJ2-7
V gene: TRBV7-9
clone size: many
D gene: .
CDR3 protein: CASSFSGQAYEQYF
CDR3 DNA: TGTGCCAGCAGCTTTTCAGGACAAGCGTACGAGCAGTACTTC

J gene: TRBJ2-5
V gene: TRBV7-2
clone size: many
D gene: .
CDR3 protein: CASSPLRGSETQYF
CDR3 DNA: TGTGCCAGCAGCCCATTACGGGGTTCAGAGACCCAGTACTTC

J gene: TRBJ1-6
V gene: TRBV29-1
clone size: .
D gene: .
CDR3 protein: CSVSGTPGNSPLHF
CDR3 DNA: TGCAGCGTGAGTGGGACACCAGGGAATTCACCCCTCCACTTT

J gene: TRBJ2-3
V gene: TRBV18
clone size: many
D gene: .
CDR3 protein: CASSPPGVSTDTQYF
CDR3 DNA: TGTGCCAGCTCACCACCTGGGGTCAGCACAGATACGCAGTATTTT

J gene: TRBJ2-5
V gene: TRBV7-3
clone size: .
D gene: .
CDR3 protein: CASSKGGGETQYF
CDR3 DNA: TGTGCCAGCTCGAAAGGGGGAGGAGAGACCCAGTACTTC

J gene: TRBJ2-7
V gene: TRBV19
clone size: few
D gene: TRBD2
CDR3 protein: CASRLAGGNQGYEQYF
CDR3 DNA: TGTGCCAGTAGATTAGCGGGGGGGAATCAAGGCTACGAGCAGTACTTC

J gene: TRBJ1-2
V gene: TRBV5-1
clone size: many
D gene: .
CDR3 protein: CASSPEGSMGYTF
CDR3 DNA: TGCGCCAGCAGCCCGGAAGGGAGTATGGGCTACACCTTC

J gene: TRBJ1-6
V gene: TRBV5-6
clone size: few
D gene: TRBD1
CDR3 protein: CAGSSRDRPLVSPLHF
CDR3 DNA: TGTGCCGGCAGCTCCCGGGACAGGCCCCTGGTCTCACCCCTCCACTTT

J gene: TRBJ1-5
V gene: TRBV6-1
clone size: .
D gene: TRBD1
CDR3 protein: CASTDRGRNQPQHF
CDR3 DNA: TGTGCCAGCACTGACAGGGGTCGCAATCAGCCCCAGCATTTT

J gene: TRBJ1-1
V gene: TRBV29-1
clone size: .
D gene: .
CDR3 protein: CSVEDSVEITEAFF
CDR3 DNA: TGCAGCGTTGAAGACTCTGTTGAGATAACTGAAGCTTTCTTT

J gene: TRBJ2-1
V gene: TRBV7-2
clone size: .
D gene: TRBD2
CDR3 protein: CASSLGGLAGVLRGEQFF
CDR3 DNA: TGTGCCAGCAGCTTAGGTGGCCTAGCGGGAGTTCTGCGGGGTGAGCAGTTCTTC

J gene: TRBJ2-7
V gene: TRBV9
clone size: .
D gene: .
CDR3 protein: CASTGSRNILSHEQYF
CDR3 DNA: TGTGCCAGCACTGGCTCCAGGAACATTCTCTCCCACGAGCAGTACTTC

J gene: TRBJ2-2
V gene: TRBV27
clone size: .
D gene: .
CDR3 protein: CASSFSVLTGELFF
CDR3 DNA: TGTGCCAGCAGTTTTTCGGTCCTCACCGGGGAGCTGTTTTTT